The clone carrying this TCR beta chain was counted between two and nine times. The data stem from a study of T-cell reconstitution after alpha-beta-depleted transplantation in children. Unique molecular identifiers were used to barcode this TCRbeta library. TCRdb used MiXCR to reprocess the PCR reads, holding one entry per CDR3 protein. The sample lists hundreds of thousands of distinct CDR3 sequences, 8% to 9.5% seen once, with approximately 6.6% in the top ten. The source was PBMCs from the stem cell graft donor, collected from the stem cell graft. This clonotype was sampled from a human donor who donated a stem cell graft to a child with acute lymphoblastic leukemia.

The CDR3 loop reads CASTPIKLGGRGYEQYF. The DNA for the CDR3 is TGTGCCAGCACCCCCATAAAGTTGGGGGGCCGGGGATACGAGCAGTACTTC. The genes are TRBV27 and TRBJ2-7; D might be TRBD1 or TRBD2, each matching 6 bases. Trimming pared 7 bases from V and 4 bases from J, leaving 26 bases between. Germline assignment: CDR1 MNHEY and CDR2 SMNVEV (reference sequence). There are 17 residues in the CDR3.